This T cell receptor beta chain was observed in a study of post-analysis software for immune sequencing data. About the study: Several disease courses (relapsing-remitting, secondary progressive and progressive-relapsing) of multiple sclerosis were included.

The authors incorporated unique molecular identifiers into the TCR beta cDNA libraries. From around 1 to 10 million T cells, about 500,000 cDNA molecules were obtained. MiXCR was run by TCRdb on the PCR reads, yielding one entry per CDR3 protein. Of 400,000 to 500,000 distinct CDR3 sequences listed, 30% to 45% were seen once; the top ten hold 6% to 9%. Notes on this clonotype: Its target is unknown.

Study-level results: Relative to controls, patients with multiple sclerosis showed significantly lower normalized Chao1 diversity. In patients, TRBV5-6, TRBV5-1 and TRBV20-1 belonged to five or six TRBV segments found more frequently than in controls.

V was pared by 4 bases and J by 4 bases, with 7 bases between. The CDR3 extends over 11 amino acids. Germline CDR1 is SQVTM and CDR2 is ANQGSEA. The receptor's source is a girl aged 2-10 years with multiple sclerosis. The source material was blood. V usage is TRBV29-1 and J usage is TRBJ1-1; D perhaps matches TRBD1 (6 bases). CDR3 region: CSVVTGTEAFF. For the CDR3, the DNA is TGCAGCGTTGTGACAGGCACTGAAGCTTTCTTT.